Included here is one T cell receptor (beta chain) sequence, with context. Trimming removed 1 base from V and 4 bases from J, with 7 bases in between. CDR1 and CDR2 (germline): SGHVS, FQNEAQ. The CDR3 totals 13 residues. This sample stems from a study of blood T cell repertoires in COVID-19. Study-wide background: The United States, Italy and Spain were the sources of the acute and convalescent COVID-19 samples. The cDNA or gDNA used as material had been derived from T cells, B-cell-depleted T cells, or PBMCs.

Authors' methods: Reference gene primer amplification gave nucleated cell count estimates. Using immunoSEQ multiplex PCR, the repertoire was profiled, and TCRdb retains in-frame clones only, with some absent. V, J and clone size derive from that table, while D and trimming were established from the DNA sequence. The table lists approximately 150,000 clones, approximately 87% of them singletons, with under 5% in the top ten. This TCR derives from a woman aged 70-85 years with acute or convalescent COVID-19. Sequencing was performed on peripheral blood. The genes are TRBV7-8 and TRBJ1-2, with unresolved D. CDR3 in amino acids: CASSLDRIYGYTF. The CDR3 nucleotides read TGTGCCAGCAGCTTAGACAGAATCTATGGCTACACCTTC.